This T cell receptor (beta chain) is from a study of PD-L1 blockade in urothelial cancer. Study-wide context: Beginning in about 2014, patients received atezolizumab, given as 1,200 mg intravenously every 3 weeks. Blood drawn 3 weeks (second dose) and 6 weeks after treatment start was analyzed.

Some clones are missing from TCRdb's copy, which holds only in-frame ones; the method was immunoSEQ multiplex PCR. The data contain some 60,000 clones, about 82% of them singletons. V dropped 6 bases and J dropped 3; count of bases not matched to a gene: 7. CDR3 length: 14 amino acids. The germline CDR1 and CDR2 sequences are MNHNS and SASEGT. The diagnosis in patients was locally advanced or metastatic urothelial carcinoma. The rearrangement links TRBV6-1 to TRBJ1-2, with 7 bases matching TRBD1. The clonotype was recovered from a man in his forties or fifties with urothelial cancer. Material: PBMCs, obtained around atezolizumab (anti-PD-L1) treatment. CDR3 sequence (DNA): TGTGCCAGCAGGAAGACAGGGCCGGACTATGGCTACACCTTC. Its translation: CASRKTGPDYGYTF.